This T cell receptor (beta chain) was captured in a study of shared clonotypes between healthy human individuals. Sequencing used immunoSEQ multiplex PCR; TCRdb keeps in-frame clones, though not all of them. The sample lists some 550,000 clones; about 96% were seen once. As to this clone: Germline and junction disagree at one end, which may indicate a read error.

The sample was naive CD4+ T cells sorted from blood. The subset was: CD45RA+ positively selected. This TCR derives from a woman in her 30s in good health.

CDR3 sequence reads: CASSTGRDTSHEQYF. The CDR3 DNA reads TGCGCCAGCAGCACAGGCCGGGACACCTCCCACGAGCAGTACTTC. The chain recombines TRBV5-1 with TRBJ2-7; maybe TRBD1 (6 bases). The CDR3 spans 15 residues. Germline values: CDR1 SGHRS, CDR2 YFSETQ.